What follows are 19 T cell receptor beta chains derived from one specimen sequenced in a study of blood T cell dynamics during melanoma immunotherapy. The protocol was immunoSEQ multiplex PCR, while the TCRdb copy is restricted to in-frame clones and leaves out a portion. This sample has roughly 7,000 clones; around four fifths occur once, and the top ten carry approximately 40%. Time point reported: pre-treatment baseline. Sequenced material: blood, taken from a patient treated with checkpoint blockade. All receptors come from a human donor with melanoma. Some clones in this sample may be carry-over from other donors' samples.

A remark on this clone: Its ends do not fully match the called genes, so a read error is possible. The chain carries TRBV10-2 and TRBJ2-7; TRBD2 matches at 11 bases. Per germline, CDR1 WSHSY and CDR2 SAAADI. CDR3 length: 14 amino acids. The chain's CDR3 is CASRTSGASNEQYF. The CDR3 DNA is TGCGCCAGCAGGACTAGCGGGGCCTCCAACGAGCAGTACTTC.

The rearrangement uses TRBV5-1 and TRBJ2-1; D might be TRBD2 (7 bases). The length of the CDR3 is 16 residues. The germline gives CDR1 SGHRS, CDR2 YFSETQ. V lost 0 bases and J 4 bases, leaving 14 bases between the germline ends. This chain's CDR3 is CASSLAGGTRYNEQFF. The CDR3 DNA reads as TGCGCCAGCAGCTTGGCCGGGGGGACACGGTACAATGAGCAGTTCTTC.

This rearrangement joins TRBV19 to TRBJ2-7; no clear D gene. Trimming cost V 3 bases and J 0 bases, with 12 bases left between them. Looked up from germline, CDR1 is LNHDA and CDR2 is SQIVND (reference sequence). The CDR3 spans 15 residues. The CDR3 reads CASSMGSASSYEQYF. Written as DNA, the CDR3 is TGTGCCAGTAGTATGGGGTCAGCAAGCTCCTACGAGCAGTACTTC.

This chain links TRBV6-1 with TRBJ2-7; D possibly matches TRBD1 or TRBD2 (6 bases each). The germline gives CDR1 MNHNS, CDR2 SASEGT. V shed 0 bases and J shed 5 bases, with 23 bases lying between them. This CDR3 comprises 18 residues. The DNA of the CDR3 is TGTGCCAGCAGTGAAGCCAAGGGGGGTAGTACAGGGATACACGAGCAGTACTTC. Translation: CASSEAKGGSTGIHEQYF.

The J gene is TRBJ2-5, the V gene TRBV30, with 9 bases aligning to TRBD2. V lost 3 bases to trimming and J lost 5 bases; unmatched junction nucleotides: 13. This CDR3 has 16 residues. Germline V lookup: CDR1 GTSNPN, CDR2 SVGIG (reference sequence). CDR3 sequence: CAWSDTLQRGDETQYF. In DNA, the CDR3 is TGTGCCTGGAGCGACACCCTCCAGCGGGGGGATGAGACCCAGTACTTC. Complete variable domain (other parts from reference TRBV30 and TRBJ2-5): SQTIHQWPATLVQPVGSPLSLECTVEGTSNPNLYWYRQAAGRGLQLLFYSVGIGQISSEVPQNLSASRPQDRQFILSSKKLLLSDSGFYLCAWSDTLQRGDETQYFGPGTRLLVL.

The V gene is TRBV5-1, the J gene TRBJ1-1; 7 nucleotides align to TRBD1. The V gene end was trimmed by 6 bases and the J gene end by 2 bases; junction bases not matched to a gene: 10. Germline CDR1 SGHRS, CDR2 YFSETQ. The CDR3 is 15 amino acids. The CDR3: CASNPTGSANTEAFF. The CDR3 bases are TGCGCCAGCAATCCGACAGGGTCGGCCAACACTGAAGCTTTCTTT.

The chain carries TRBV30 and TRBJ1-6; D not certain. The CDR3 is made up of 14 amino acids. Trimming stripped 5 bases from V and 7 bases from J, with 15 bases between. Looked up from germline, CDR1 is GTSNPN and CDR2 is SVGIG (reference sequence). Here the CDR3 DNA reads TGTGCCTGGGCCAGGTTTTTGCGGAATTCACCCCTCCACTTT. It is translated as CAWARFLRNSPLHF.

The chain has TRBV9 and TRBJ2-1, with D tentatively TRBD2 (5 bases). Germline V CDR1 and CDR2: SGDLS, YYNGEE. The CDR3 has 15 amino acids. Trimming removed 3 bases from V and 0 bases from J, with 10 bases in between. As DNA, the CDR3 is TGTGCCAGCAGCGCCCGGGATCCCTCCTACAATGAGCAGTTCTTC. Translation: CASSARDPSYNEQFF.

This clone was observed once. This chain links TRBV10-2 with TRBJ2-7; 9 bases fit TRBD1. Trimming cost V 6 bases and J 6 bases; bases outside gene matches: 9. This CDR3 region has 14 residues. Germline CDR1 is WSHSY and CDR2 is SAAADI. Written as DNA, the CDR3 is TGCGCCAGCAGGGGACAGGGTGCCCCGGGCGAGCAGTACTTC. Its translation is CASRGQGAPGEQYF.

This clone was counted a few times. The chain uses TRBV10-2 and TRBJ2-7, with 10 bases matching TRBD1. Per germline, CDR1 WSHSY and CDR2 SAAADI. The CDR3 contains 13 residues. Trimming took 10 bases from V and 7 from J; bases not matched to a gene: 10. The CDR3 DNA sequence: TGCGCCACCAAAGGGGGGACAGGGGCTGAGCAGTACTTC. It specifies CATKGGTGAEQYF.

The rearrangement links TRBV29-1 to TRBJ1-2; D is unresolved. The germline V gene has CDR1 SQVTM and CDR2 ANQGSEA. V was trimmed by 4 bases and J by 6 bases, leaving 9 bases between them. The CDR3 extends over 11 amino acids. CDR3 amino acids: CSVALQHGYTF. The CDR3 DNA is TGCAGCGTTGCTCTTCAACATGGCTACACCTTC.

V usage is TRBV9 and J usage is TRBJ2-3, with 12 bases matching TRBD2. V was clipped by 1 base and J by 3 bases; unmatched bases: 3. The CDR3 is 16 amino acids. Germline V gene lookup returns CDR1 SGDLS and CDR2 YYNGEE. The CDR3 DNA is TGTGCCAGCAGCGTACGACTAGCGGGGGTGACAGATACGCAGTATTTT. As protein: CASSVRLAGVTDTQYF.

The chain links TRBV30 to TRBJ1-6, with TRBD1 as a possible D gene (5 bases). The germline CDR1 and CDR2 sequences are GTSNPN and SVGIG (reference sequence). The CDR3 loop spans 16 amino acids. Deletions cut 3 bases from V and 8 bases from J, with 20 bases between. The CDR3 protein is CAWSREGWGRHSPLHF. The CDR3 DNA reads TGTGCCTGGAGCCGGGAGGGGTGGGGACGTCATTCACCCCTCCACTTT.

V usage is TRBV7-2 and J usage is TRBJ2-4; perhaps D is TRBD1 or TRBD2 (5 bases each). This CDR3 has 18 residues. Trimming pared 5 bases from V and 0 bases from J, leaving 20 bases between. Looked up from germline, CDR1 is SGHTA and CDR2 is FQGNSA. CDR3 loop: CASSDRGGIAKAKNIQYF. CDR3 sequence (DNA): TGTGCCAGCAGCGATAGGGGTGGGATAGCGAAAGCCAAAAACATTCAGTACTTC.

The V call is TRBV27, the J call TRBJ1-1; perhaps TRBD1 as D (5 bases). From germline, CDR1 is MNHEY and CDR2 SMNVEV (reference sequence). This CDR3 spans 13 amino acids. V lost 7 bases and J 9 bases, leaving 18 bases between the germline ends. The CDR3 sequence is CASTSGQAGKAFF. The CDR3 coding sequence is TGTGCCAGCACCTCGGGGCAGGCAGGGAAAGCTTTCTTT.

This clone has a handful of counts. For the CDR3, the DNA is TGCGCCAGCAGCTTCACAGGGAATAATTCACCCCTCCACTTT. This encodes CASSFTGNNSPLHF. The chain uses TRBV5-1 and TRBJ1-6, with D possibly being TRBD1 (6 bases). Germline assignment: CDR1 SGHRS and CDR2 YFSETQ. Trimming removed 2 bases at V and 5 bases at J, with 8 bases between. The CDR3 is made up of 14 amino acids.

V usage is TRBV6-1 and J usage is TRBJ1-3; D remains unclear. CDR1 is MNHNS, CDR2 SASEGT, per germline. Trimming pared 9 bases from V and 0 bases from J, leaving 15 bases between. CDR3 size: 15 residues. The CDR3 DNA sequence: TGTGCCAGTCGATACATATCAATCTCTGGAAACACCATATATTTT. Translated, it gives CASRYISISGNTIYF.

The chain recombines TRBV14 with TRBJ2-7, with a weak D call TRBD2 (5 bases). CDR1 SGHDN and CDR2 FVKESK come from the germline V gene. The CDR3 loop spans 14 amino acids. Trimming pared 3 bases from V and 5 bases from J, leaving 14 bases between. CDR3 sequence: CASSQRIYSDEQYF. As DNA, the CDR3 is TGTGCCAGCAGCCAGCGGATTTATAGCGACGAGCAGTACTTC.

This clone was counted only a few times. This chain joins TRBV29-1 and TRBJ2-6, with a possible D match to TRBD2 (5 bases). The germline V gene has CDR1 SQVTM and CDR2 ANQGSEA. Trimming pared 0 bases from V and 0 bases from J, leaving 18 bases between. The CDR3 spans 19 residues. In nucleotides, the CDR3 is TGCAGCGTTGAAGATGTGTCGGGAACCCTACCCTCTGGGGCCAACGTCCTGACTTTC. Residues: CSVEDVSGTLPSGANVLTF.